This T cell receptor beta chain was sequenced for a study of shared T cell receptors in the human thymus. Generated by immunoSEQ multiplex PCR, the TCRdb table keeps only in-frame clones and is missing some. The data contain roughly 710,000 clones, approximately 85% of them singletons. The CDR3 sequence is 15 residues long. The ends were cut back, 8 bases at V and 2 bases at J, with 18 bases in the middle. Per germline, CDR1 SEHNR and CDR2 FQNEAQ (reference sequence). These data were likewise used in another study, on human thymus T cells.

This TCR was sampled from a girl under three years old with a congenital heart defect. The sample comprised thymocytes. This rearrangement joins TRBV7-9 to TRBJ1-1; D is perhaps TRBD1 (6 bases). CDR3 loop: CASGYSDSRNTEAFF. The CDR3 DNA reads TGTGCCAGCGGCTATTCGGACAGCAGAAACACTGAAGCTTTCTTT. The entire variable domain, with the rest obtained from reference TRBV7-9 and TRBJ1-1, is as follows: DTGVSQNPRHKITKRGQNVTFRCDPISEHNRLYWYRQTLGQGPEFLTYFQNEAQLEKSRLLSDRFSAERPKGSFSTLEIQRTEQGDSAMYLCASGYSDSRNTEAFFGQGTRLTVV.